Given below is one T cell receptor (beta chain) in context. The sample originates from a study of blood T cell repertoires in COVID-19. The overall study: There were acute and convalescent COVID-19 samples, and they came from the United States, Italy and Spain. From T cells, B-cell-depleted T cells, or PBMCs came the material, which was cDNA or gDNA.

Per the authors' pipeline: For nucleated cells, counts were estimated from reference gene primer amplification. The table came from immunoSEQ multiplex PCR; TCRdb's copy has only in-frame clones and leaves some out. V and J calls and clone size are given by that table; D and trimming were obtained from the DNA. The table lists 120,000 to 150,000 clones, around nine tenths of them singletons, with under 12% in the top ten. This receptor was obtained from a man aged 50-60 years with active or convalescent COVID-19. The sequencing input was peripheral blood.

In DNA form, the CDR3 reads TGTGCCAGCAGTTTATCTCGGGGAACGCAGTATTTT. Its protein is CASSLSRGTQYF. The rearrangement uses TRBV28 and TRBJ2-3; D may be TRBD2 (5 bases). V lost 1 base to trimming and J lost 9 bases, with 8 bases between them. The CDR3 has 12 amino acids. The germline V gene encodes CDR1 MDHEN and CDR2 SYDVKM.